This entry describes one TCR beta chain. The sample originates from a study of blood T cell repertoires in COVID-19. Study-wide background: The origin of the acute and convalescent COVID-19 samples was the United States, Italy and Spain. PBMCs, B-cell-depleted T cells, or T cells provided the cDNA or gDNA that made up the material.

The trim removed 4 bases at V and 8 bases at J, leaving 14 bases unmatched. Germline CDR1 SGHKS, CDR2 YYEKEE (reference sequence). The CDR3 totals 15 residues. Cohorts were assigned according to the clinical history that participants reported. Methods used by the authors: Using reference gene primer amplification, nucleated cell counts were estimated. The method was immunoSEQ multiplex PCR; TCRdb's version includes in-frame clones alone and lacks a portion of them. V and J calls plus clone size are reproduced from that table; the DNA served to infer D and trimming. Found here are approximately 260,000 clones, about 88% of them singletons; the top ten hold under 4.5%.

The chain is built from TRBV5-5 and TRBJ1-1; 7 bases fit TRBD1. The sequenced sample was PBMCs or T cells enriched from blood (not recorded which). This TCR came from a man aged 25-40 years with acute COVID-19. In nucleotides, the CDR3 is TGTGCCAGCAGCCCGACAAAACCGATGGACAGGGAAGCTTTCTTT. Its translation: CASSPTKPMDREAFF.